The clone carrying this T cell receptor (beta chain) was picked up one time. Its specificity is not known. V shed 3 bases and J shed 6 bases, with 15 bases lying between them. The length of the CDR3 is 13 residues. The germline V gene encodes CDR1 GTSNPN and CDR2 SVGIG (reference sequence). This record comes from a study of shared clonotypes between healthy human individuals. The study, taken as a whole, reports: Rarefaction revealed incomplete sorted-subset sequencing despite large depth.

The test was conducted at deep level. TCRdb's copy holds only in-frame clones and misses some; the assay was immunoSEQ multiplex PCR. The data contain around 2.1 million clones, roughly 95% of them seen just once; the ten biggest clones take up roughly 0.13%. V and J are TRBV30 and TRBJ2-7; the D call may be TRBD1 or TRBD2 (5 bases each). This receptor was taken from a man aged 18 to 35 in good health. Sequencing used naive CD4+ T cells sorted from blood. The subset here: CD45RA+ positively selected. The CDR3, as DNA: TGTGCCTGGAGGGCCGGGACCAAAAGCGAGCAGTACTTC. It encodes CAWRAGTKSEQYF. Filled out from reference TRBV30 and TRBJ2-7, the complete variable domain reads SQTIHQWPATLVQPVGSPLSLECTVEGTSNPNLYWYRQAAGRGLQLLFYSVGIGQISSEVPQNLSASRPQDRQFILSSKKLLLSDSGFYLCAWRAGTKSEQYFGPGTRLTVT.